Listed below are T cell receptor beta chains from one sample, sequenced in a study of OX40 agonist ivuxolimab in advanced cancers. Libraries were prepared by immunoSEQ multiplex PCR; TCRdb keeps only in-frame clonotypes and omits some of them. The sample consists of roughly 120,000 clones, about 90% of them appearing once. Here the sequenced sample was CD4+ or CD8+ T cells sorted from blood, taken in a trial of the OX40 agonist ivuxolimab. Source of these receptors: an adult with an advanced solid tumor such as melanoma, head and neck, liver or kidney cancer. Each CDR3 is given with its conserved first and last residue.

J gene | V gene | CDR3 length | CDR3 protein
TRBJ2-1 | TRBV19 | 14 | CASSMRGEWNEQFF
TRBJ2-1 | TRBV28 | 14 | CASSLLSEDNEQFF
TRBJ2-2 | TRBV5-1 | 16 | CASSLDPIGNTGELFF
TRBJ2-1 | TRBV18 | 14 | CASSSSPRNGRQFF
TRBJ2-7 | TRBV6-1 | 14 | CASIPGTSSYEQYF
TRBJ1-5 | TRBV5-6 | 15 | CASSQVDRPNQPQHF
TRBJ1-5 | TRBV19 | 18 | CASSIPGTGVYSNQPQHF
TRBJ2-7 | TRBV18 | 16 | CASSPRSPEGNYEQYF
TRBJ2-3 | TRBV4-1 | 16 | CASSRPRETRTDTQYF
TRBJ2-2 | TRBV27 | 15 | CASSFMTSNTGELFF
TRBJ1-2 | TRBV18 | 15 | CASSPPSNRFEGYTF
TRBJ2-7 | TRBV28 | 14 | CASSSAGDPYEQYF
TRBJ1-1 | TRBV19 | 15 | CASSVKQGMSTEAFF
TRBJ1-1 | TRBV4-1 | 14 | CASSQDWAVSEAFF
TRBJ1-6 | TRBV18 | 15 | CASSPPQGDSSPLHF
TRBJ2-7 | TRBV28 | 18 | CASSLLFGQGAPGYEQYF
TRBJ2-5 | TRBV4-2 | 16 | CASSLDPSGRDETQYF
TRBJ1-1 | TRBV27 | 13 | CASSFRGAQEAFF
TRBJ2-7 | TRBV9 | 16 | CASSEGPGQGAYEQYF
TRBJ1-2 | TRBV28 | 14 | CASSLENRAYGYTF
TRBJ1-4 | TRBV7-9 | 15 | CASSTRQGFDEKLFF
TRBJ2-7 | TRBV18 | 15 | CASSPGVAGSYEQYF
TRBJ2-3 | TRBV5-1 | 15 | CASSLASGSTDTQYF
TRBJ2-3 | TRBV6-1 | 15 | CASSDIAGAADTQYF
TRBJ1-3 | TRBV29-1 | 12 | CSVESGGNTIYF
TRBJ1-1 | TRBV7-2 | 18 | CASSLAGLVPGGNTEAFF
TRBJ2-7 | TRBV7-9 | 14 | CASSPDRGVNEQYF
TRBJ2-7 | TRBV18 | 12 | CASSPGQGGILF
TRBJ2-3 | TRBV15 | 12 | CATSRDTDTQYF
TRBJ2-7 | TRBV5-1 | 14 | CASSLAGELYEQYF
TRBJ1-2 | TRBV18 | 15 | CASSPREESIGWHTF
TRBJ1-1 | TRBV11-2 | 17 | CASSLSVTGGQNTEAFF
TRBJ1-1 | TRBV7-9 | 13 | CASSVKGDTEAFF
TRBJ2-3 | TRBV27 | 16 | CASSRTLAGGTDTQYF
TRBJ2-4 | TRBV18 | 17 | CASSPFTGGSAKNIQYF
TRBJ1-2 | TRBV6-1 | 15 | CATKLGGGTNFGYTF
TRBJ2-2 | TRBV5-1 | 16 | CASSVLADANTGELFF
TRBJ1-3 | TRBV9 | 15 | CASSVTGVTGNTIYF
TRBJ2-7 | TRBV6-5 | 14 | CASSASSDIYEQYF
TRBJ2-2 | TRBV6-5 | 14 | CASSYVTAAGELFF
TRBJ2-5 | TRBV18 | 15 | CASSPLAGGSETQYF
TRBJ2-7 | TRBV7-8 | 12 | CASFRPGTSQYF
TRBJ1-1 | TRBV9 | 13 | CASSVQFNTEAFF
TRBJ2-4 | TRBV5-1 | 16 | CASSLPVGLAKNIQYF
NA | TRBV7-2 | 16 | CASSSKDRVAPYEQYF
TRBJ2-7 | TRBV18 | 13 | CASSGGTSGEQYF
TRBJ1-1 | TRBV5-6 | 13 | CASSSGLNTEAFF
TRBJ2-7 | TRBV7-8 | 12 | CASSFGPYEQYF
TRBJ1-2 | TRBV10-3 | 15 | CAIRRDSGANYGYTF
TRBJ2-3 | TRBV6-1 | 13 | CASGPGGGDTQYF
TRBJ1-1 | TRBV4-2 | 14 | CASSARTGVTEAFF
TRBJ1-5 | TRBV10-2 | 15 | CASSVDRNSNQPQHF
TRBJ2-1 | TRBV11-2 | 14 | CASSLGTGVDEQFF
TRBJ1-2 | TRBV20-1 | 11 | CSAGQGHGYTF
TRBJ2-7 | TRBV4-1 | 14 | CASSLAGGAYEQYF
TRBJ1-1 | TRBV30 | 12 | CAWSRLRTEAFF
TRBJ1-4 | TRBV7-9 | 15 | CASSASGTGFEKLFF